Sequencing of this T cell receptor beta chain was carried out in a study of OX40 agonist ivuxolimab in advanced cancers. The germline V and J ends were trimmed by 5 bases and 0 bases, with 8 bases remaining between them. Germline V gene lookup returns CDR1 LNHDA and CDR2 SQIVND (reference sequence). The CDR3 runs to 15 residues. Some clones are missing from TCRdb's copy, which holds only in-frame ones; the method was immunoSEQ multiplex PCR. The data contain approximately 58,000 clones, less than 95% of them seen just once; the ten biggest clones take up roughly 0.45%. This chain joins TRBV19 and TRBJ2-6; D is unresolved. The source material was CD4+ or CD8+ T cells sorted from blood, sampled in a trial of the OX40 agonist ivuxolimab. This clonotype was sampled from an adult with an advanced solid tumor such as melanoma, head and neck, liver or kidney cancer. The CDR3 DNA sequence: TGTGCCAGTAGTGAAAGAAACTCTGGGGCCAACGTCCTGACTTTC. This gives the protein CASSERNSGANVLTF.